The rows below give T cell receptor beta chains drawn from one sample of a study of T cell changes during pregnancy in multiple sclerosis. Using immunoSEQ multiplex PCR, the repertoire was profiled, and TCRdb retains in-frame clones only, with some absent. The data show 88,000 or so clones, about 91% seen once. The source material was peripheral blood, sampled before pregnancy. The receptors were sampled from a female donor with multiple sclerosis, enrolled in a pregnancy study. Each CDR3 is given with its conserved first and last residue. Each record gives: J gene, V gene, D gene, clone size, CDR3 DNA, CDR3 protein. D genes are given only for firm matches. Not every row has a clone size; where given, it reads once, few, many or a size class.

J: TRBJ2-7
V: TRBV6-5
D: -
size: -
DNA: TGTGCCAGCAGTTACTCTCGGGGGAGTACCTACGAGCAGTACTTC
CDR3: CASSYSRGSTYEQYF

J: TRBJ1-3
V: TRBV2
D: -
size: -
DNA: TGTGCCAGCAGTGAAGGGCGGGGAAACACCATATATTTT
CDR3: CASSEGRGNTIYF

J: TRBJ2-5
V: TRBV7-7
D: TRBD1
size: -
DNA: TGTGCTAGCAGCTTAGGGACAGGGAGCCAAGAGACCCAGTACTTC
CDR3: CASSLGTGSQETQYF

J: TRBJ2-3
V: TRBV6-1
D: -
size: -
DNA: TGTGCCAGCAGTGAATCTGGACTCCACACAGATACGCAGTATTTT
CDR3: CASSESGLHTDTQYF

J: TRBJ1-2
V: TRBV6-5
D: -
size: -
DNA: TGTGCCATCCGGGGGGGGCCTAACTATGGCTACACCTTC
CDR3: CAIRGGPNYGYTF

J: TRBJ2-1
V: TRBV9
D: TRBD2
size: -
DNA: TGTGCCAGCAGCGTGCGGAGGACTAGCGTTTACAATGAGCAGTTCTTC
CDR3: CASSVRRTSVYNEQFF

J: TRBJ2-3
V: TRBV28
D: TRBD2
size: -
DNA: TGTGCCAGCAGTTTATCGACTAGCGGGAGAGCAGATACGCAGTATTTT
CDR3: CASSLSTSGRADTQYF

J: TRBJ2-7
V: TRBV28
D: TRBD1
size: -
DNA: TGTGCCAGCAGCACGACAGGGCCCAAGCAGTACTTC
CDR3: CASSTTGPKQYF

J: TRBJ1-1
V: TRBV5-1
D: -
size: -
DNA: TGCGCCAGCAGCCAATCCTCCAGGTTTGAAGCTTTCTTT
CDR3: CASSQSSRFEAFF

J: TRBJ1-5
V: TRBV7-8
D: -
size: -
DNA: TGTGCCAGCAGAGCGAGGGAGAATCAGCCCCAGCATTTT
CDR3: CASRARENQPQHF

J: TRBJ1-1
V: TRBV28
D: TRBD1
size: -
DNA: TGTGCCAGCAGAACTCTGACAGGGGTTGCTGAAGCTTTCTTT
CDR3: CASRTLTGVAEAFF

J: TRBJ1-5
V: TRBV7-2
D: -
size: -
DNA: TGTGCCAGCAGGGGGGACGGGGGTGGCAATCAGCCCCAGCATTTT
CDR3: CASRGDGGGNQPQHF

J: TRBJ2-5
V: TRBV4-1
D: TRBD2
size: -
DNA: TGCGCCAGCAGTTCGGAGGGACTAGCGGGAGCACACGAGACCCAGTACTTC
CDR3: CASSSEGLAGAHETQYF

J: TRBJ1-1
V: TRBV9
D: TRBD1
size: few
DNA: TGTGCCAGCACCTGGGACAGGGAAGGCACTGAAGCTTTCTTT
CDR3: CASTWDREGTEAFF

J: TRBJ1-1
V: TRBV28
D: TRBD1
size: -
DNA: TGTGCCAGCAGAACTAGACAGGGGGCGCTGACTGAAGCTTTCTTT
CDR3: CASRTRQGALTEAFF

J: TRBJ1-5
V: TRBV19
D: TRBD1
size: -
DNA: TGTGCCAGCTCTTACAGGGGATGGGATCAGCCCCAGCATTTT
CDR3: CASSYRGWDQPQHF

J: TRBJ2-3
V: TRBV25-1
D: -
size: -
DNA: TGTGCCAGCACTCTAGCTAGCACAGATACGCAGTATTTT
CDR3: CASTLASTDTQYF

J: TRBJ2-7
V: TRBV5-1
D: TRBD2
size: once
DNA: TGCGCCAGCAGCTACCTAGCGGATAGCACCTACGAGCAGTACTTC
CDR3: CASSYLADSTYEQYF

J: TRBJ2-1
V: TRBV5-1
D: -
size: -
DNA: TGCGCCAGCAGCTTGGCAGGGGAGCCCTACAATGAGCAGTTCTTC
CDR3: CASSLAGEPYNEQFF

J: TRBJ2-7
V: TRBV7-2
D: -
size: -
DNA: TGTGCCAGCAGCGACTCGATTAAGGAAATGGGTAAAGAGCAGTACTTC
CDR3: CASSDSIKEMGKEQYF

J: TRBJ2-7
V: TRBV7-2
D: -
size: -
DNA: TGTGCCAGCAGCTTTAGAGACGAGCAGTACTTC
CDR3: CASSFRDEQYF